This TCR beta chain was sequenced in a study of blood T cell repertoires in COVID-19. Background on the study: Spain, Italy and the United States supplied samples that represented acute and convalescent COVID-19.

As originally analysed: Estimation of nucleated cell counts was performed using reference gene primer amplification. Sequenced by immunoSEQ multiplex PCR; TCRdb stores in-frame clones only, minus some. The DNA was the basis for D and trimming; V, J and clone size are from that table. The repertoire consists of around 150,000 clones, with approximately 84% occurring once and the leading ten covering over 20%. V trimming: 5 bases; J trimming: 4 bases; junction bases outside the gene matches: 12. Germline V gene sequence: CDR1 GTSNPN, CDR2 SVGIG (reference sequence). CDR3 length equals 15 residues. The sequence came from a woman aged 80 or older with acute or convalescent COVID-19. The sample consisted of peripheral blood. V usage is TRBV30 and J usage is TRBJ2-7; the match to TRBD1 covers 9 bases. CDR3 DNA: TGTGCCTGGGAACCCCGGGACAGGGCGGCTTACGAGCAGTACTTC. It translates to CAWEPRDRAAYEQYF.